These 11 T cell receptor beta chains share one sample of origin, sequenced in a study of blood T cell repertoires in COVID-19. Generated by immunoSEQ multiplex PCR, the TCRdb table keeps only in-frame clones and is missing some. The repertoire holds roughly 280,000 clones, approximately 86% seen once, with about 10% in the top ten. Sequenced: peripheral blood. The receptors originated from a man aged 40-49 years with active or convalescent COVID-19.

The genes are TRBV7-9 and TRBJ1-2; D uncertain. Germline lookup yields CDR1 SEHNR and CDR2 FQNEAQ (reference sequence). There are 15 residues in the CDR3. The V and J ends lost 2 bases and 7 bases respectively, with 17 bases between them. CDR3 coding DNA: TGTGCCAGCAGCTTATATACGGAGATCGCTATTGGCTACACCTTC. It specifies CASSLYTEIAIGYTF.

CDR3 loop: CASPPDRVGSYEQYF. The CDR3 DNA reads as TGTGCCAGCCCCCCCGACAGGGTTGGCTCCTACGAGCAGTACTTC. V and J are TRBV28 and TRBJ2-7; 7 bases are shared with TRBD1. Trimming at V came to 8 bases and at J to 0 bases, leaving 10 bases not matched to a gene. The CDR3 spans 15 residues. Germline loops: CDR1 MDHEN, CDR2 SYDVKM.

This clone came up a few times. The V call is TRBV5-1, the J call TRBJ2-1, with 12 bases aligning to TRBD2. The CDR3 covers 15 residues. From germline, CDR1 is SGHRS and CDR2 YFSETQ. V lost 0 bases to trimming and J lost 15 bases; unmatched junction nucleotides: 10. For the CDR3, the DNA is TGCGCCAGCAGCTTGGGTATGGGACTAGCGGGTCGGGGGTTCTTC. Protein product: CASSLGMGLAGRGFF.

This sequence joins TRBV11-2 and TRBJ2-7; 10 bases are shared with TRBD2. In germline, CDR1 is SGHAT, CDR2 FQNNGV. The CDR3 has 14 amino acids. The V gene end was trimmed by 1 base and the J gene end by 7 bases; junction bases not matched to a gene: 4. DNA of the CDR3: TGTGCCAGCAGCTTAGTACTAGCGGGGCGGGAGCAGTACTTC. This translates into CASSLVLAGREQYF.

J is TRBJ2-1 and V is TRBV29-1; possible D gene TRBD2, 6 bases. Trimming removed 4 bases at V and 8 bases at J, with 9 bases between. Germline CDR1 and CDR2: SQVTM and ANQGSEA. CDR3 length: 11 amino acids. The CDR3 DNA sequence: TGCAGCGTTGGACTAGACTATGAGCAGTTCTTC. Translation: CSVGLDYEQFF.

This clone appeared a single time. The J gene is TRBJ1-3, the V gene TRBV19; 10 positions agree with TRBD1. V shed 8 bases, J shed 1 base, and the junction held 5 bases outside the gene matches. In germline, CDR1 is LNHDA, CDR2 SQIVND (reference sequence). The CDR3 has 15 amino acids. Here the CDR3 reads CASRPGQGSGNTIYF. As DNA, the CDR3 is TGTGCCAGTCGTCCGGGACAGGGGTCTGGAAACACCATATATTTT. The full variable domain, in which reference TRBV19 and TRBJ1-3 provide the parts outside the CDR3, is DGGITQSPKYLFRKEGQNVTLSCEQNLNHDAMYWYRQDPGQGLRLIYYSQIVNDFQKGDIAEGYSVSREKKESFPLTVTSAQKNPTAFYLCASRPGQGSGNTIYFGEGSWLTVV.

The V gene is TRBV29-1, the J gene TRBJ1-3; D is unresolved. From germline, CDR1 is SQVTM and CDR2 ANQGSEA. The CDR3 is 14 amino acids. Trimming took off 4 bases at V and 0 bases at J, with 10 bases between the two ends. This chain's CDR3 is CSVGDRGSGNTIYF. CDR3 DNA sequence: TGCAGCGTTGGGGATCGGGGCTCTGGAAACACCATATATTTT.

The rearrangement uses TRBV5-1 and TRBJ2-3, with 9 positions matching TRBD1. The J segment lost 3 bases and the V segment lost 5 bases, leaving 7 bases of the junction unmatched. Germline assignment: CDR1 SGHRS and CDR2 YFSETQ. The CDR3 is made up of 15 amino acids. Written as DNA, the CDR3 is TGCGCCAGCAGGGGAACAGGGGGCGCGACAGATACGCAGTATTTT. This gives the protein CASRGTGGATDTQYF.

The J gene is TRBJ2-3, the V gene TRBV18; no reliable D call. CDR3 size: 12 residues. From germline, CDR1 is KGHSH and CDR2 LQKENI. V was trimmed by 3 bases and J by 3 bases, leaving 4 bases between them. The CDR3 spells CASSPQTDTQYF. CDR3 nucleotides: TGTGCCAGCTCACCGCAGACAGATACGCAGTATTTT.

The chain combines TRBV7-9 with TRBJ1-5; no reliable D call. V dropped 4 bases and J dropped 4 bases, with 8 bases sitting between them. CDR3 length equals 13 residues. Germline values: CDR1 SEHNR, CDR2 FQNEAQ (reference sequence). This chain's CDR3 is CASSYGLNQPQHF. In DNA, the CDR3 is TGTGCCAGCAGCTACGGACTAAATCAGCCCCAGCATTTT.

The V gene is TRBV2, the J gene TRBJ2-6, with D possibly matching TRBD2 (6 bases). V lost 6 bases to trimming and J lost 2 bases, with 17 bases between them. In germline, CDR1 is SNHLY, CDR2 FYNNEI. The CDR3 has 17 residues. The chain's CDR3 is CASSRGLGGTGANVLTF. Written as DNA, the CDR3 is TGTGCCAGCAGCCGCGGGTTGGGGGGTACTGGGGCCAACGTCCTGACTTTC.